The present T cell receptor beta chain was sequenced within a study of cytomegalovirus exposure and HLA in healthy donors. Findings of the study overall: Confirmation was obtained in vitro that a few CMV-associated chains are specific for CMV antigens. Listed as cytomegalovirus-associated were over 150 TCR beta chains.

Looked up from germline, CDR1 is SGHRS and CDR2 is YFSETQ. The length of the CDR3 is 12 residues. The ends were cut back, 1 base at V and 6 bases at J, with 5 bases in the middle. Assay used: immunoSEQ multiplex PCR; TCRdb lists only in-frame clones, some missing. The data hold hundreds of thousands of clones, with about 88% observed a single time. On this clone itself: Its antigen is not known.

This sequence originates from a man aged 18-30 years in good health and CMV-seropositive. Sequencing was carried out using PBMCs. This sequence joins TRBV5-1 and TRBJ2-1, with a tentative D call TRBD2 (5 bases). The CDR3 coding sequence is TGCGCCAGCAGCTTGACTAGCAATGAGCAGTTCTTC. The encoded protein is CASSLTSNEQFF.